This TCR beta chain is drawn from a study of blood T cell repertoires in COVID-19. About the research overall: Sites in the United States, Italy and Spain provided acute and convalescent COVID-19 samples. Sample material is recorded as cDNA or gDNA derived from T cells, B-cell-depleted T cells, or PBMCs.

Germline trimming cut 0 bases from V and 0 bases from J; bases unmatched to any gene: 12. The V gene's germline CDR1 is LGHNA and CDR2 YNFKEQ. This CDR3 region has 20 residues. In the original workflow: Cell counts per sample came from amplifying reference gene primers. Profiled with immunoSEQ multiplex PCR; TCRdb holds only in-frame clones, not every one. The V and J calls and the clone size are those of that table, but D and trimming were determined from the DNA. The sample includes approximately 230,000 clones, 86% of them seen just once. This chain connects TRBV4-2 to TRBJ1-5, with TRBD1 matching 9 bases. The source material was peripheral blood. This clonotype originated in a young man who had recovered from COVID-19. The CDR3 nucleotides are TGTGCCAGCAGCCAAGATCAGATCGACAGGGGGAGTTATAGCAATCAGCCCCAGCATTTT. Translation: CASSQDQIDRGSYSNQPQHF.